This TCR beta chain was profiled in a study of identical twins. The study, taken as a whole, reports: Conclusions were based on cross-sectional statistical analysis, without following the same donors. Zero-insertion analyses were open to partial confounding by invariant MAIT and iNKT cells.

Each cDNA held unique molecular identifiers, and template switching gave it a universal primer site. TCRdb recomputed calls from the 5' RACE reads with MiXCR, one row per CDR3 protein. The sample yields 1.5 million to 2 million distinct CDR3 sequences, roughly 35% seen once. This clonotype was picked up many times. Its cognate antigen is unknown. The sequence derives from a newborn girl in good health. The sequencing input was cord blood.

For the CDR3, the DNA is TGTGCCAGCAGCTTCGGACAGGGAGCAGATACGCAGTATTTT. Residues: CASSFGQGADTQYF. The chain employs TRBV7-2 and TRBJ2-3; 8 nucleotides line up with TRBD1. Unmatched junction bases numbered 3, after V lost 3 bases and J lost 4 bases. Looked up from germline, CDR1 is SGHTA and CDR2 is FQGNSA. The CDR3 runs 14 residues.